What follows is one TCR beta chain and its context. This sample was taken from a study of immune cell composition in non-small cell lung cancer. The protocol was immunoSEQ multiplex PCR, while the TCRdb copy is restricted to in-frame clones and leaves out a portion. The data hold around 9,100 clones, with about 80% observed a single time. The TCR sequence derives from a human donor with non-small cell lung cancer. Sequenced material: lung tumor tissue.

The CDR3 coding sequence is TGCGCCAGCAGCATACAGGGGGCGAAGAGTCATGGCTACACCTTC. It encodes CASSIQGAKSHGYTF. The chain employs TRBV4-3 and TRBJ1-2; 9 bases match TRBD1. This CDR3 has 15 amino acids. V gave up 5 bases and J gave up 6 bases; unmatched junction bases: 10. CDR1 is LGHNA, CDR2 YSLEER, per germline.